This T cell receptor beta chain comes out of a study of somatic mutations in cytotoxic T cells in rheumatoid arthritis. Whole-study context: There were some V beta antibody-stained T-cell populations flow-sorted at nearly 100% purity, and these included V beta1+ cells sequenced for TCRB. The study, taken as a whole, reports: Over 20% of CD8+ cells belonged to the largest CD8+ clone in about an eighth of the 65 patients. Reported slight underrepresentation of TRBV07 in rheumatoid arthritis patients was not subjected to multiple-comparison adjustment.

In the original workflow: Matching published virus-specific TCRB sequences was rare for patient CD8+ clones that were larger than 1%. Generated by immunoSEQ multiplex PCR, the TCRdb table keeps only in-frame clones and is missing some. The V and J calls and the clone size are those of that table, but D and trimming were determined from the DNA. The sample holds about 16,000 clones, about four fifths seen once. Germline V gene sequence: CDR1 MDHEN, CDR2 SYDVKM. The germline V and J ends were trimmed by 3 bases and 3 bases, with 14 bases remaining between them. CDR3 length: 15 amino acids. In regard to this clone: Its cognate antigen is unknown.

The V call is TRBV28, the J call TRBJ1-2; D might be TRBD1 (6 bases). The TCR originated in a woman aged 45-65 years with rheumatoid arthritis. The sequencing input was CD8+ T cells sorted from blood. CDR3 sequence (DNA): TGTGCCAGCAGTTTCCAGGGGTTGGGACACTATGGCTACACCTTC. Its translation is CASSFQGLGHYGYTF.